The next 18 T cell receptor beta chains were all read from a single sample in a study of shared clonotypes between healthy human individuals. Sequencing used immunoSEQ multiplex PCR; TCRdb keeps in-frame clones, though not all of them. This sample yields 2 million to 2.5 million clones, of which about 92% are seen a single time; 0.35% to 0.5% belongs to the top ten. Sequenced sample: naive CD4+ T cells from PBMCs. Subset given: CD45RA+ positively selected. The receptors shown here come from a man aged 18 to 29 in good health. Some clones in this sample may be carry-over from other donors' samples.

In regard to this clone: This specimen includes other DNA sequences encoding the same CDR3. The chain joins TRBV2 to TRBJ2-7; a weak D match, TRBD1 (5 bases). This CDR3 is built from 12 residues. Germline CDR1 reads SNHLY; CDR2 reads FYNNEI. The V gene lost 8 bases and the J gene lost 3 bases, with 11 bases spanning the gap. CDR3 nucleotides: TGTGCCAGCCGAGACAGAGACTACGAGCAGTACTTC. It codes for CASRDRDYEQYF.

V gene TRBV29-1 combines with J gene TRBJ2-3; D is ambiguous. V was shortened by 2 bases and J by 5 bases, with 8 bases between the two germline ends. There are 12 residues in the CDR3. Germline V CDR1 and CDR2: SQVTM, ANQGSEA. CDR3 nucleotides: TGCAGCGTTGAACGAGGAGTAGATACGCAGTATTTT. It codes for CSVERGVDTQYF.

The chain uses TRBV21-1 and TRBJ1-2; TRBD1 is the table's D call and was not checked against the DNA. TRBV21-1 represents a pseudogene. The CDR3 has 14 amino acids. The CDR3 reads CASSKTQGFKGYTF. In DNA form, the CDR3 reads TGTGCCAGCAGCAAAACCCAGGGATTTAAAGGCTACACCTTC.

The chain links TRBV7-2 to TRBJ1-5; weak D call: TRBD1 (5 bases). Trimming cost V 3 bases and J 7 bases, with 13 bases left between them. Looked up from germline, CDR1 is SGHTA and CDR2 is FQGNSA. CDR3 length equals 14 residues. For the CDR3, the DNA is TGTGCCAGCAGCTTTGTTACAGAGGGGCAGCCCCAGCATTTT. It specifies CASSFVTEGQPQHF.

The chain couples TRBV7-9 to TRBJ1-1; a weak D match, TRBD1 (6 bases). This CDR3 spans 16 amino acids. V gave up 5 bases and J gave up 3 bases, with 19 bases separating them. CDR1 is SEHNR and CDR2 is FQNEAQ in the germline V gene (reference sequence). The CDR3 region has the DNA TGTGCCAGCAGCCTCGCAATTCCGGGGGCTCACACTGAAGCTTTCTTT. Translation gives CASSLAIPGAHTEAFF.

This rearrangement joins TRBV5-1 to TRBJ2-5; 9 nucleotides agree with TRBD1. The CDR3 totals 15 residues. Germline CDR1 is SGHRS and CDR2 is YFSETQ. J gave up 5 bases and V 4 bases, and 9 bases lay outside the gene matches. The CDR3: CASSAHRGRLETQYF. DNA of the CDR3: TGCGCCAGCAGCGCCCACAGGGGGCGGCTGGAGACCCAGTACTTC. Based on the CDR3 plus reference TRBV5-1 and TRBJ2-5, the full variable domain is KAGVTQTPRYLIKTRGQQVTLSCSPISGHRSVSWYQQTPGQGLQFLFEYFSETQRNKGNFPGRFSGRQFSNSRSEMNVSTLELGDSALYLCASSAHRGRLETQYFGPGTRLLVL.

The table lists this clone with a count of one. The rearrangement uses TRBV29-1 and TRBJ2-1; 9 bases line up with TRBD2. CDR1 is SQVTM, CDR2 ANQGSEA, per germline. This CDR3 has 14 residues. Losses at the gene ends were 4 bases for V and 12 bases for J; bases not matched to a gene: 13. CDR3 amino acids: CSVGRREGSGGQFF. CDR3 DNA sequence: TGCAGCGTTGGCCGGCGGGAGGGATCCGGCGGGCAGTTCTTC.

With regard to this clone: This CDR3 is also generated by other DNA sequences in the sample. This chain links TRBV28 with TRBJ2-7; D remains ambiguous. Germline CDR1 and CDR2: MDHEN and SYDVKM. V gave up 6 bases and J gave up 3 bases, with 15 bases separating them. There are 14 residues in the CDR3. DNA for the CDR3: TGTGCCAGCAGCCCCCCGGGCCGCATCTACGAGCAGTACTTC. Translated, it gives CASSPPGRIYEQYF. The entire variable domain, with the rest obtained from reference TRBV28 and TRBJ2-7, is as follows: DVKVTQSSRYLVKRTGEKVFLECVQDMDHENMFWYRQDPGLGLRLIYFSYDVKMKEKGDIPEGYSVSREKKERFSLILESASTNQTSMYLCASSPPGRIYEQYFGPGTRLTVT.

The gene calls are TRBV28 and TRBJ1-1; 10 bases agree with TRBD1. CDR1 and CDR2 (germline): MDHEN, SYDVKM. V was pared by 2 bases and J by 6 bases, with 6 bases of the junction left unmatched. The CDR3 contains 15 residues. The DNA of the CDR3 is TGTGCCAGCAGTTTACTAGGACAGGGGGGATCTGAAGCTTTCTTT. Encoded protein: CASSLLGQGGSEAFF.

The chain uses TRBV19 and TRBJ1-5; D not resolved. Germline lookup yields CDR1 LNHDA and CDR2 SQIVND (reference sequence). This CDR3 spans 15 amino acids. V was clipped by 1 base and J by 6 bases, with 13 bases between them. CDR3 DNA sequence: TGTGCCAGTAGTATAGGCCACCCTCCGAGTCAGCCCCAGCATTTT. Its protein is CASSIGHPPSQPQHF.

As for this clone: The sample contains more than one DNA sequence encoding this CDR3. The CDR3 reads CASSGPGQNSYNEQFF. CDR3 in DNA: TGTGCCAGCAGTGGTCCAGGGCAGAATTCCTACAATGAGCAGTTCTTC. The chain recombines TRBV25-1 with TRBJ2-1; D is perhaps TRBD1 (5 bases). Germline CDR1 and CDR2: MGHDK and SYGVNS. The CDR3 spans 16 residues. V was pared by 4 bases and J by 1 base, with 14 bases between.

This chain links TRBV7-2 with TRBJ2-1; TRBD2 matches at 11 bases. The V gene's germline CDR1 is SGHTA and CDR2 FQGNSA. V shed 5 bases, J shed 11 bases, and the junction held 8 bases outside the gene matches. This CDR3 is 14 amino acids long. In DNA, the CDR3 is TGTGCCAGCAGCCCCGGGACTAGCGGTATGCAGCAGTTCTTC. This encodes CASSPGTSGMQQFF.

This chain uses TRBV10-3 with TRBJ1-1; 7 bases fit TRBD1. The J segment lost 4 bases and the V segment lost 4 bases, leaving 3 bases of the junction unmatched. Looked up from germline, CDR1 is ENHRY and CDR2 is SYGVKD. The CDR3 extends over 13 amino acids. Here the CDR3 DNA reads TGTGCCATCAGTGCCAGGGACAGCACTGAAGCTTTCTTT. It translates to CAISARDSTEAFF.

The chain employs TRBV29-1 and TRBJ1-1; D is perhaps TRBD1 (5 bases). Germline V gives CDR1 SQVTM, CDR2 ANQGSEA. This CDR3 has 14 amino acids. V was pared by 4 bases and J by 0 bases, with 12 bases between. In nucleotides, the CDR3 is TGCAGCGTTGCGTTCGGGGGAGTGAACACTGAAGCTTTCTTT. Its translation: CSVAFGGVNTEAFF. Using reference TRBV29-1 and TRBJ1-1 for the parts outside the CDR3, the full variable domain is SAVISQKPSRDICQRGTSLTIQCQVDSQVTMMFWYRQQPGQSLTLIATANQGSEATYESGFVIDKFPISRPNLTFSTLTVSNMSPEDSSIYLCSVAFGGVNTEAFFGQGTRLTVV.

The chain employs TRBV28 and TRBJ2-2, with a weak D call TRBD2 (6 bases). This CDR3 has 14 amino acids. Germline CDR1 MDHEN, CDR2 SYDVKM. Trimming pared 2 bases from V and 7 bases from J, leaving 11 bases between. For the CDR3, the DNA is TGTGCCAGCAGTTTACGTCTGCGGGACGGGGAGCTGTTTTTT. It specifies CASSLRLRDGELFF. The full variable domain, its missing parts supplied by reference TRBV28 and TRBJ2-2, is DVKVTQSSRYLVKRTGEKVFLECVQDMDHENMFWYRQDPGLGLRLIYFSYDVKMKEKGDIPEGYSVSREKKERFSLILESASTNQTSMYLCASSLRLRDGELFFGEGSRLTVL.

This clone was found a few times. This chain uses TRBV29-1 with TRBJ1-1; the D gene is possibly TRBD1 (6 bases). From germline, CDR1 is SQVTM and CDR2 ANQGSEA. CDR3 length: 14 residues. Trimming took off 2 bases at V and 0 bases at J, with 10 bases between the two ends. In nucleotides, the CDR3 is TGCAGCGTTGAATGGGGGGCCATGAACACTGAAGCTTTCTTT. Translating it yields CSVEWGAMNTEAFF.

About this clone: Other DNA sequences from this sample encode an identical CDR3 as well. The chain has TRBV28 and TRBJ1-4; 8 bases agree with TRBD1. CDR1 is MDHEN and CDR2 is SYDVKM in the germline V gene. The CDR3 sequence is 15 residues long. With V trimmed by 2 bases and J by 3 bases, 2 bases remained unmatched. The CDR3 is CASSLQGAANEKLFF. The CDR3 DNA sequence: TGTGCCAGCAGTTTACAGGGGGCTGCTAATGAAAAACTGTTTTTT.

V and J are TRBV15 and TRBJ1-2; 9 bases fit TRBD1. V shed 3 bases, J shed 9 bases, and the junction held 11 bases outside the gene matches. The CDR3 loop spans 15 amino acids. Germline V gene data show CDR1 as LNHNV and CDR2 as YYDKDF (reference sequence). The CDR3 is CATSRGDRDIVSYTF. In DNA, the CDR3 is TGTGCCACCAGCAGGGGGGACAGGGACATTGTGAGCTACACCTTC.